These 2 T cell receptor beta chains were sequenced from one sample in a study of OX40 agonist ivuxolimab in advanced cancers. Repertoires were generated with immunoSEQ multiplex PCR, while TCRdb's copy carries only in-frame clones and drops some. The sample lists about 20,000 clones, approximately 87% occurring once. This specimen was CD4+ or CD8+ T cells sorted from blood, taken in a trial of the OX40 agonist ivuxolimab. The receptor source for this set is an adult with an advanced solid tumor such as melanoma, head and neck, liver or kidney cancer.

The rearrangement links TRBV19 to TRBJ1-5; no firm D call. V lost 6 bases to trimming and J lost 5 bases, with 23 bases between them. From germline, CDR1 is LNHDA and CDR2 SQIVND (reference sequence). CDR3 length: 17 amino acids. The CDR3 DNA reads TGTGCCAGTAGACGTGGGAGGGTTGGGAGCCCCGATCAGCCCCAGCATTTT. Encoded protein: CASRRGRVGSPDQPQHF.

This rearrangement joins TRBV9 to TRBJ2-7, with D tentatively TRBD1 or TRBD2 (5 bases each). Trimming took off 0 bases at V and 7 bases at J, with 14 bases between the two ends. CDR3 length: 14 amino acids. Germline V gene sequence: CDR1 SGDLS, CDR2 YYNGEE. CDR3 sequence reads: CASSVGQPEGEQYF. Here the CDR3 DNA reads TGTGCCAGCAGCGTAGGGCAGCCCGAGGGGGAGCAGTACTTC.